The 12 T cell receptor beta chains below come from one sample, sequenced in a study of persistence of HIV-infected CD4 T cells. An overlapping HIV-1 Gag peptide pool stimulated these cells at approximately 0.91 ug/peptide/mL. Sorted nonresponding memory CD4+ T cells were CD40L-negative, CD69-negative, CD45RO-high. Sequencing used immunoSEQ version 4 in survey mode. Here immunoSEQ multiplex PCR was the method, and the copy in TCRdb shows in-frame clones only, minus some. The table shows 50,000 to 65,000 clones, with more than 70% occurring only once. For these receptors, no antigen is known. The sample here was CD4+ T cells sorted from PBMCs after roughly 19-hour stimulation, taken from a patient who received antiretroviral therapy. The origin of the receptors is an adult man with HIV who was CMV-seropositive.

This sequence joins TRBV6-2 or TRBV6-3 and TRBJ2-3; 8 nucleotides match TRBD2. The length of the CDR3 is 16 residues. Germline CDR1 MNHEY, CDR2 SVGEGT. The V segment lost 2 bases and the J segment 2 bases; nucleotides outside the gene matches: 6. The CDR3 protein is CASSYRRRGVTDTQYF. The CDR3, as DNA: TGTGCCAGCAGTTACCGTCGGCGGGGGGTCACAGATACGCAGTATTTT.

The chain recombines TRBV6-5 with TRBJ1-5, with 10 bases aligning to TRBD1. CDR3 length: 15 amino acids. Trimming took 6 bases from V and 7 from J; bases not matched to a gene: 9. Germline V gene lookup returns CDR1 MNHEY and CDR2 SVGAGI. In nucleotides, the CDR3 is TGTGCCAGCAGCCGACAGGGGGCGTTAGGGCAGCCCCAGCATTTT. Translated, it gives CASSRQGALGQPQHF.

This clone was detected once. The chain uses TRBV9 and TRBJ2-7, with TRBD1 identical over 8 bases. The germline gives CDR1 SGDLS, CDR2 YYNGEE. V lost 3 bases to trimming and J lost 4 bases; unmatched junction nucleotides: 3. CDR3 length: 13 amino acids. Here the CDR3 reads CASSGQGAYEQYF. For the CDR3, the DNA is TGTGCCAGCAGCGGGCAGGGGGCGTACGAGCAGTACTTC.

The rearrangement joins TRBV28 to TRBJ1-5; weak D call: TRBD1 (5 bases). V lost 7 bases to trimming and J lost 2 bases, with 18 bases between them. From germline, CDR1 is MDHEN and CDR2 SYDVKM. There are 16 residues in the CDR3. The CDR3 loop is CASTLGGDGGNQPQHF. The CDR3 coding sequence is TGTGCCAGCACCCTCGGAGGGGATGGAGGCAATCAGCCCCAGCATTTT.

The chain joins TRBV5-1 to TRBJ2-5, with 11 bases matching TRBD2. This CDR3 spans 18 amino acids. Trimming took 0 bases from V and 2 from J; bases not matched to a gene: 9. Germline CDR1 is SGHRS and CDR2 is YFSETQ. CDR3 residues: CASSLASLAGGIQETQYF. In nucleotides, the CDR3 is TGCGCCAGCAGCTTGGCCTCGCTAGCGGGGGGTATACAAGAGACCCAGTACTTC.

This clone was counted a few times. This chain joins TRBV3-1 (or the pseudogene TRBV3-2) and TRBJ1-2; D gene unclear. This CDR3 has 15 amino acids. Germline V lookup: CDR1 LGHDT, CDR2 YNNKEL (reference sequence). V was trimmed by 1 base and J by 4 bases, leaving 13 bases between them. This CDR3 is CASSQAHARGYGYTF. DNA for the CDR3: TGTGCCAGCAGCCAAGCCCACGCCCGGGGCTATGGCTACACCTTC.

This rearrangement joins TRBV28 to TRBJ2-2; D might be TRBD2 (6 bases). V was clipped by 6 bases and J by 5 bases, with 13 bases between them. The CDR3 runs to 14 residues. Looked up from germline, CDR1 is MDHEN and CDR2 is SYDVKM. DNA for the CDR3: TGTGCCAGCAGGGAGGGTTCTGGAACCGGGGAGCTGTTTTTT. It specifies CASREGSGTGELFF.

The gene calls are TRBV19 and TRBJ1-5; D call uncertain. The CDR3 has 13 amino acids. V was cut by 5 bases and J by 4 bases, with 9 bases left in between. Germline CDR1 LNHDA, CDR2 SQIVND (reference sequence). This CDR3 reads CASSWRGNQPQHF. CDR3 coding DNA: TGTGCCAGTAGTTGGAGAGGAAATCAGCCCCAGCATTTT.

V is TRBV18 and J is TRBJ1-4; D gene uncertain. Germline lookup yields CDR1 KGHSH and CDR2 LQKENI. The CDR3 is 13 residues long. Trimming stripped 3 bases from V and 4 bases from J, with 6 bases between. The CDR3 region is CASSPGVNEKLFF. The DNA for the CDR3 is TGTGCCAGCTCACCTGGAGTTAATGAAAAACTGTTTTTT.

J is TRBJ2-2 and V is TRBV19; D remains unclear. The germline gives CDR1 LNHDA, CDR2 SQIVND (reference sequence). The CDR3 totals 16 residues. Trimming left V 2 bases short and J 2 bases short, with 12 bases between. The DNA for the CDR3 is TGTGCCAGTAGTATAACGAGGCGACCCAACACCGGGGAGCTGTTTTTT. It is translated as CASSITRRPNTGELFF. The complete variable domain, with remaining parts taken from reference TRBV19 and TRBJ2-2, reads DGGITQSPKYLFRKEGQNVTLSCEQNLNHDAMYWYRQDPGQGLRLIYYSQIVNDFQKGDIAEGYSVSREKKESFPLTVTSAQKNPTAFYLCASSITRRPNTGELFFGEGSRLTVL.

V usage is TRBV12-5 and J usage is TRBJ1-6, with a weak D call TRBD1 (5 bases). Germline CDR1 reads LGHNT; CDR2 reads FRNRAP. This CDR3 comprises 13 residues. V lost 4 bases, J lost 11 bases, and 12 bases lay in between. The CDR3 DNA reads TGTGCTAGTGGTTCGGGGGATTTAACACCCCTCCACTTT. Protein sequence: CASGSGDLTPLHF.

This rearrangement joins TRBV19 to TRBJ1-5, with 10 nucleotides matching TRBD1. With 7 bases clipped from V and 6 bases from J, the junction kept 6 bases outside the gene matches. The CDR3 length is 14 residues. From germline, CDR1 is LNHDA and CDR2 SQIVND (reference sequence). DNA for the CDR3: TGTGCCAGTACCCCGGACAGGGGGGCTCAGCCCCAGCATTTT. Protein product: CASTPDRGAQPQHF.